These T cell receptor beta chains were read from a single sample in a study of blood T cell repertoires in COVID-19. TCRdb's copy holds only in-frame clones and misses some; the assay was immunoSEQ multiplex PCR. The sample includes 95,000 to 100,000 clones, more than 65% of them seen just once. The material sequenced was peripheral blood. The receptors derive from a woman aged 80 or over with active or convalescent COVID-19. The CDR3 runs from the conserved cysteine through the conserved F or W. Fields, in order: CDR3 length, D gene, J gene, V gene, CDR3 protein. A D gene is named only where the DNA matches it firmly.

cdr3_length: 20
d_call: TRBD2
j_call: TRBJ2-1
v_call: TRBV3-1/TRBV3-2
cdr3_aa: CASRHGTSGVRTSSYNEQFF

cdr3_length: 15
d_call: TRBD2
j_call: TRBJ2-1
v_call: TRBV6-5
cdr3_aa: CASSPLAGVYNEQFF

cdr3_length: 17
d_call: TRBD1
j_call: TRBJ1-4
v_call: TRBV4-2
cdr3_aa: CASSQEGQGFSNEKLFF

cdr3_length: 16
d_call: -
j_call: TRBJ2-1
v_call: TRBV12-1
cdr3_aa: CASSFASLSVYNEQFF

cdr3_length: 17
d_call: TRBD2
j_call: TRBJ2-7
v_call: TRBV5-1
cdr3_aa: CASSLEAGRLAGVPQYF

cdr3_length: 15
d_call: -
j_call: TRBJ2-3
v_call: TRBV19
cdr3_aa: CASRTGSPGTDTQYF

cdr3_length: 15
d_call: TRBD2
j_call: TRBJ2-5
v_call: TRBV19
cdr3_aa: CASSIRTSGRETQYF

cdr3_length: 14
d_call: -
j_call: TRBJ2-5
v_call: TRBV2
cdr3_aa: CASAGTAFQETQYF

cdr3_length: 13
d_call: -
j_call: TRBJ1-2
v_call: TRBV7-3
cdr3_aa: CASSLAGLSGYTF

cdr3_length: 16
d_call: -
j_call: TRBJ2-1
v_call: TRBV4-2
cdr3_aa: CASSQATGVAYNEQFF

cdr3_length: 14
d_call: -
j_call: TRBJ1-4
v_call: TRBV28
cdr3_aa: CASTSQGADGKLFF

cdr3_length: 14
d_call: -
j_call: TRBJ1-3
v_call: TRBV6-5
cdr3_aa: CASSLLGSGNTIYF

cdr3_length: 17
d_call: -
j_call: TRBJ2-5
v_call: TRBV28
cdr3_aa: CASSLPAGPGLSETQYF

cdr3_length: 12
d_call: -
j_call: TRBJ1-2
v_call: TRBV5-4
cdr3_aa: CASSHDRRGYTF

cdr3_length: 17
d_call: -
j_call: TRBJ2-1
v_call: TRBV13
cdr3_aa: CASSLRGRASRGNEQFF

cdr3_length: 16
d_call: TRBD1
j_call: TRBJ2-3
v_call: TRBV13
cdr3_aa: CASSLGQGVSTDTQYF

cdr3_length: 15
d_call: -
j_call: TRBJ1-1
v_call: TRBV7-3
cdr3_aa: CASSPESGPSTEAFF

cdr3_length: 16
d_call: -
j_call: TRBJ1-3
v_call: TRBV2
cdr3_aa: CASSEAQAASGNTIYF

cdr3_length: 13
d_call: TRBD2
j_call: TRBJ2-3
v_call: TRBV2
cdr3_aa: CASIAGSTDTQYF

cdr3_length: 15
d_call: -
j_call: TRBJ2-5
v_call: TRBV18
cdr3_aa: CASSPLGRVDETQYF

cdr3_length: 13
d_call: TRBD1
j_call: TRBJ2-7
v_call: TRBV12-3/TRBV12-4
cdr3_aa: CASSSTGYLEQYF

cdr3_length: 15
d_call: TRBD2
j_call: TRBJ2-1
v_call: TRBV5-4
cdr3_aa: CASSLGTSIYNEQFF